This note documents a single T cell receptor (beta chain) sequence. There are 13 residues in the CDR3. J was trimmed by 7 bases and V by 5 bases; bases with no gene match: 7. Germline CDR1 and CDR2: MNHEY and SMNVEV (reference sequence). This specimen comes from a study of blood T cell repertoires in COVID-19. Study-level information: Samples came from the United States, Italy and Spain, spanning acute and convalescent COVID-19. T cells, B-cell-depleted T cells, or PBMCs provided the cDNA or gDNA that served as material.

In the authors' workflow: The authors estimated nucleated cell counts from reference gene primer amplification. Sequencing used immunoSEQ multiplex PCR; TCRdb keeps in-frame clones, though not all of them. V and J calls and clone size are as listed in that table; D and trimming were resolved from the DNA. The sample shows just under 150,000 clones, 80% to 90% of them seen only once. This TCR was sampled from a human donor with acute or convalescent COVID-19. The donor label of this sample is uncertain. The chain joins TRBV27 to TRBJ1-2; TRBD1 matches 7 bases. The sequencing input was peripheral blood. CDR3 in DNA: TGTGCCAGCAGTGGAAGGGGGCTTCTTGGCTACACCTTC. Its translation is CASSGRGLLGYTF.